Listed below are T cell receptor beta chains from one sample, sequenced in a study of OX40 agonist ivuxolimab in advanced cancers. The method was immunoSEQ multiplex PCR; TCRdb's version includes in-frame clones alone and lacks a portion of them. The table records approximately 60,000 clones, roughly 90% of them present only once. Sequenced material: CD4+ or CD8+ T cells sorted from blood, taken in a trial of the OX40 agonist ivuxolimab. Every receptor here comes from an adult with an advanced solid tumor such as melanoma, head and neck, liver or kidney cancer. The CDR3 runs from the conserved cysteine through the conserved F or W. The D gene is left open where the match is weak. The size of a clone is reported for some rows only, either as once, few or many, or as a class for expanded clones.

TRBV11-2	.	TRBJ2-7	.	TGTGCCAGCAGCCTTAGGGACGGAGAGGCCTACGAGCAGTACTTC	CASSLRDGEAYEQYF
TRBV9	.	TRBJ2-3	.	TGTGCCAGCAGCGTAGGGATGGCGGATACGCAGTATTTT	CASSVGMADTQYF
TRBV7-3	TRBD2	TRBJ2-1	.	TGTGCCAGCAGCTTGTTCGCTAGCGGGGGAAATGAGCAGTTCTTC	CASSLFASGGNEQFF
TRBV6-5	TRBD1	TRBJ1-5	once	TGTGCCAGCAGGATGGGGACAGATTACAATCAGCCCCAGCATTTT	CASRMGTDYNQPQHF
TRBV2	.	TRBJ1-5	.	TGTGCCAGCAGTGAAAATAGACGAAATCAGCCCCAGCATTTT	CASSENRRNQPQHF
TRBV30	.	TRBJ1-1	few	TGTGCCTGGAGTTCGACCGCGTCCGCTTTCTTT	CAWSSTASAFF
TRBV10-2	.	TRBJ1-1	.	TGCGCCAGCAGTGAGACCGCGGTCACGCCTGAAGCTTTCTTT	CASSETAVTPEAFF
TRBV7-3	.	TRBJ2-3	.	TGTGCCAGCAGCTTAACCTCGGGGTCGGGCACAGATACGCAGTATTTT	CASSLTSGSGTDTQYF
TRBV6-1	TRBD1	TRBJ1-2	once	TGTGCCAGCAGTGAACCAGGGGGCGGCTACACCTTC	CASSEPGGGYTF
TRBV4-2	.	TRBJ1-5	few	TGTGCCAGCAGCCAAGATTCCCCAGGTCAGCCCCAGCATTTT	CASSQDSPGQPQHF
TRBV6-5	.	TRBJ1-2	.	TGTGCCAGCAGTGGGACTGGTGGCTACACCTTC	CASSGTGGYTF
TRBV5-1	TRBD2	TRBJ2-2	.	TGCGCCAGCAGCCGGGGGACTAGCTCAGGCACCGGGGAGCTGTTTTTT	CASSRGTSSGTGELFF
TRBV4-1	TRBD2	TRBJ2-5	.	TGCGCCAGCAGCCCTCGGGAGGGGTGGGAGACCCAGTACTTC	CASSPREGWETQYF
TRBV30	.	TRBJ2-7	few	TGTGCCTGGAGCCCCGGGACTGCCACTTACGAGCAGTACTTC	CAWSPGTATYEQYF
TRBV5-6	.	TRBJ1-5	.	TGTGCCAGCAGCCTCACGGGATATAATCAGCCCCAGCATTTT	CASSLTGYNQPQHF
TRBV6-5	.	TRBJ2-2	.	TGTGCCAGCAGTCCCGACAACCGAGCCACCGGGGAGCTGTTTTTT	CASSPDNRATGELFF
TRBV11-3	.	TRBJ2-2	.	TGTGCCAGCAGCCTAGACGGCACCGGGGAGCTGTTTTTT	CASSLDGTGELFF
TRBV7-2	.	TRBJ2-6	.	TGTGCCAGCAGCTTCAGGGGAACTGGGGCCAACGTCCTGACTTTC	CASSFRGTGANVLTF
TRBV6-5	TRBD1	TRBJ1-6	.	TGTGCCAGCAGTATGGACAGGATTTCACCCCTCCACTTT	CASSMDRISPLHF
TRBV11-2	TRBD2	TRBJ2-7	.	TGTGCCAGCAGCCGGAGACTAGCGGGGTGGAGCGAGCAGTACTTC	CASSRRLAGWSEQYF
TRBV6-5	.	TRBJ1-5	.	TGTGCCAGCAGCAGGGGTGGGGGCGATCAGCCCCAGCATTTT	CASSRGGGDQPQHF
TRBV11-2	.	TRBJ2-7	.	TGTGCCAGCAGCAACCGGGACCCCGGAGGGCAGTACTTC	CASSNRDPGGQYF
TRBV18	.	TRBJ1-1	.	TGTGCCAGCTCACCACCGGTCCGGGTTGAAGCTTTCTTT	CASSPPVRVEAFF
TRBV5-4	TRBD2	TRBJ2-7	.	TGTGCCAGCAGCTTAGCGGGAGGGGACGAGCAGTACTTC	CASSLAGGDEQYF
TRBV29-1	TRBD2	TRBJ2-5	once	TGCAGCGTTGAAGGTTTTACTAGCGGATTTCATGAGACCCAGTACTTC	CSVEGFTSGFHETQYF
TRBV11-2	.	TRBJ2-7	.	TGTGCCAGCAGCGATAGAAATGCGGGGCGAAGAGAGCAGTACTTC	CASSDRNAGRREQYF
TRBV6-5	TRBD1	TRBJ1-2	once	TGTGCCAGCAGTGAAACTCAGGGGGACTATGGCTACACCTTC	CASSETQGDYGYTF
TRBV29-1	.	TRBJ1-5	.	TGCAGCGTTCTGTTCCGGGAAGGACAGCCCCAGCATTTT	CSVLFREGQPQHF
TRBV19	.	TRBJ2-4	.	TGTGCCAGTAAAGGCCCCCCGGTAGACATTCAGTACTTC	CASKGPPVDIQYF
TRBV30	TRBD1	TRBJ1-5	.	TGTGCCTGGAGTGAAGGACAGGGAGGTCAGCCCCAGCATTTT	CAWSEGQGGQPQHF